This T cell receptor beta chain is from a study of T cell repertoires in cytomegalovirus infection. Turning to the study itself: CMV infection and matching HLA type were both indicated by public TCR beta signatures.

There are a few counts of this clonotype. Its antigen remains unidentified. Study-wide results and limits: CMV carriers having the relevant HLA were flagged by cumulative public TCR beta family frequency. Within the response measured ex vivo, HLA-C-restricted CMV-specific TCR beta clonotypes were dominant.

The germline gives CDR1 SEHNR, CDR2 FQNEAQ (reference sequence). CDR3 length: 15 residues. Trimming shortened V by 6 bases and J by 1 base, and 14 bases separated the two germline ends. MiXCR, run by TCRdb on the reads, gives a single entry per CDR3 protein. Of some 600,000 distinct CDR3 sequences in the sample, roughly 26% are singletons; the top ten hold roughly 8%. The chain uses TRBV7-9 and TRBJ2-3, with D unresolved. Material for sequencing was CD8+ T cells from PBMCs. This receptor was identified in a human donor in good health (CMV status not recorded). Some clones in this sample may be carry-over from other donors' samples. This CDR3 is CASRMAGLRTDTQYF. The DNA of the CDR3 is TGTGCCAGCAGGATGGCTGGGCTTCGCACAGATACGCAGTATTTT.